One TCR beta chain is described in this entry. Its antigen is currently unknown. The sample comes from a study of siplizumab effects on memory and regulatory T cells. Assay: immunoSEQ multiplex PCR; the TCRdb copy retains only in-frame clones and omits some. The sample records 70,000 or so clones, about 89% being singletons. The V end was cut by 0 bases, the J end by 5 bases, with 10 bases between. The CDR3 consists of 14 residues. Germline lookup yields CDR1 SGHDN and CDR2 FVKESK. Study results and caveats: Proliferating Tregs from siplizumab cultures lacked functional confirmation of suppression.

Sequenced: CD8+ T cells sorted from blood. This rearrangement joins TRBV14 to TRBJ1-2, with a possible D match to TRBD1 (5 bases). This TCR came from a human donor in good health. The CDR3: CASSQDGGAYGYTF. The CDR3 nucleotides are TGTGCCAGCAGCCAAGATGGAGGGGCATATGGCTACACCTTC. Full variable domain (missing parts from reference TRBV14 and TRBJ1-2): EAGVTQFPSHSVIEKGQTVTLRCDPISGHDNLYWYRRVMGKEIKFLLHFVKESKQDESGMPNNRFLAERTGGTYSTLKVQPAELEDSGVYFCASSQDGGAYGYTFGSGTRLTVV.